This TCR beta chain emerged from a study of blood T cell repertoires in COVID-19. Study-wide context: Some COVID-19 samples were acute and others convalescent; all came from the United States, Italy and Spain. PBMCs, B-cell-depleted T cells, or T cells provided the cDNA or gDNA that made up the material.

This clone was picked up a small number of times. Other DNA sequences in this specimen translate into the identical CDR3. Per the original methods: Amplifying reference gene primers gave estimates of nucleated cell counts. Data came from immunoSEQ multiplex PCR; TCRdb stores just in-frame clones and leaves some out. That table furnishes V, J and clone size, whereas the DNA furnished D and trimming. This sample has roughly 230,000 clones; roughly four fifths occur once, and the top ten carry approximately 4.8%. Germline assignment: CDR1 SGHRS and CDR2 YFSETQ. Between the trimmed V and J ends, which lost 5 bases and 3 bases, there was a span of 14 bases. The CDR3 spans 14 residues.

This chain joins TRBV5-1 and TRBJ1-1, with TRBD1 as a possible D gene (6 bases). Sequencing used peripheral blood. The source is a man over 45 with active or convalescent COVID-19. For the CDR3, the DNA is TGCGCCAGCAGTCTCACAGGGACCCACACTGAAGCTTTCTTT. Its translation: CASSLTGTHTEAFF. The full variable domain, its missing parts supplied by reference TRBV5-1 and TRBJ1-1, is KAGVTQTPRYLIKTRGQQVTLSCSPISGHRSVSWYQQTPGQGLQFLFEYFSETQRNKGNFPGRFSGRQFSNSRSEMNVSTLELGDSALYLCASSLTGTHTEAFFGQGTRLTVV.